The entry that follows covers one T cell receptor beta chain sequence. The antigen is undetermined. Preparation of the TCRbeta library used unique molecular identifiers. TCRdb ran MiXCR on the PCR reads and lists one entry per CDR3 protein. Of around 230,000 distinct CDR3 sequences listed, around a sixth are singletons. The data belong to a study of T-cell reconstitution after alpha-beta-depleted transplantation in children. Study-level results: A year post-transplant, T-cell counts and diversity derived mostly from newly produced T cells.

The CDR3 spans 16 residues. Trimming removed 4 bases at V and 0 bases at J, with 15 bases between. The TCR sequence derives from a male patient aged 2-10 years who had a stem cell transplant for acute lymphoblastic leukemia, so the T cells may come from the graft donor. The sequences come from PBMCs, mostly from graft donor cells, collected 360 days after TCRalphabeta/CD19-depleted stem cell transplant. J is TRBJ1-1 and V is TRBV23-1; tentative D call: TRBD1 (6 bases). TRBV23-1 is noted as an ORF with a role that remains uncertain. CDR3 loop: CASSRGPWRMNTEAFF. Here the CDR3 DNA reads TGCGCCAGCAGTCGGGGGCCCTGGAGGATGAACACTGAAGCTTTCTTT.